This paragraph reports one TCR beta chain. Antigen specificity is unknown. This entry is derived from a study of cytomegalovirus exposure and HLA in healthy donors. Study summary: Among the 370 or so donors who were genotyped, approximately 83% fell in the genetic ancestry cluster that is associated with self-reported Caucasian donors.

This CDR3 contains 12 residues. The germline CDR1 and CDR2 sequences are LNHDA and SQIVND (reference sequence). V gave up 9 bases and J gave up 8 bases, with 14 bases separating them. Regarding donors, all were healthy bone marrow donors. Study conclusions and caveats: Across HLA loci, a later analysis found differing TCR association rates, with DRB1 most and HLA-C fewest. High sensitivity and specificity were reportedly achieved when the classifier diagnosed cytomegalovirus status.

The PCR employed 60 Vbeta primers together with 13 Jbeta primers. Sequenced by immunoSEQ multiplex PCR; TCRdb stores in-frame clones only, minus some. The sample consists of roughly 150,000 clones, 70% to 85% of them appearing once. Sequencing input: PBMCs. The clonotype was recovered from a male donor in good health and CMV-seronegative. The chain uses TRBV19 and TRBJ2-1, with D possibly being TRBD2 (5 bases). CDR3 bases: TGTGCCAGCCGAGGGCCTATGGATGAGCAGTTCTTC. Translation: CASRGPMDEQFF.